This T cell receptor beta chain was identified during a study of T-cell memory formation after mild COVID-19. Findings and limits, study-wide: Some clones that responded turned up in pre-infection memory, which suggests that cross-reactive memory joined in. The study found contracting CD4+ clones mainly in CM and EM and contracting CD8+ clones in EMRA. Clones that shrank (day 15 to 85) were balanced CD4/CD8, whereas later expanders leaned CD4+.

About this clonotype: What it recognizes is unknown.

The authors produced TCR alpha and TCR beta cDNA libraries with sample barcodes and UMIs by 5'RACE using constant-segment primers. TCRdb re-derived calls from the 5' RACE reads in MiXCR, one entry per CDR3 protein. The table lists 150,000 to 200,000 distinct CDR3 sequences, about 20% of them singletons. With 4 bases removed from V and 0 bases from J, the gap between germline ends came to 10 bases. The germline V gene has CDR1 PRHDT and CDR2 FYEKMQ (reference sequence). This CDR3 comprises 15 residues. The chain links TRBV13 to TRBJ2-1; the D call may be TRBD1 or TRBD2 (5 bases each). Sequencing was carried out using PBMCs or a T cell subset sorted from them (not recorded which). This sequence originates from an adult woman who had mild COVID-19 (a few samples of this study predate the infection). Cell type and time point are not known. The CDR3 bases are TGTGCCAGCAGCTCCAAGGGGAGCTCCTACAATGAGCAGTTCTTC. This gives the protein CASSSKGSSYNEQFF.